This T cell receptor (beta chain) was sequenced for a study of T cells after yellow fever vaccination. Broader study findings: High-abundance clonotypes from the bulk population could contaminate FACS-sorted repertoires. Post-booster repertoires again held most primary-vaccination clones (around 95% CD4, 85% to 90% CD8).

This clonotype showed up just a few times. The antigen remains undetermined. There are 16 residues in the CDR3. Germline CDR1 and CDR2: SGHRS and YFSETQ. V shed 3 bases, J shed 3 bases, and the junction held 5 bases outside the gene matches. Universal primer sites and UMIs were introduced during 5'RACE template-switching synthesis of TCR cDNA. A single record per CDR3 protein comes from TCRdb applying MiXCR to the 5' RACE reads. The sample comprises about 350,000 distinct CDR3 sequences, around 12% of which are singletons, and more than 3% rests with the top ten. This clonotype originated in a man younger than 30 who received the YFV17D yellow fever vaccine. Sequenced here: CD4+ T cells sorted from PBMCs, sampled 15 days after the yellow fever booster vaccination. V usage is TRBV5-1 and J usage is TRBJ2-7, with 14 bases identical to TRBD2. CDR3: CASSSTSGGANYEQYF. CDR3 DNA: TGCGCCAGCAGCTCGACTAGCGGGGGGGCAAACTACGAGCAGTACTTC.